This TCR beta chain came from a study of blood T cell repertoires in COVID-19 (dated by TCRdb to 2018 to 2020). As for the study more broadly: The collaborator samples originated in the United States, Italy and Spain and spanned the acute and convalescent phases of COVID-19. Where HLA class I and class II types were available, the types were taken from metadata supplied by the sample provider, not from assay-based typing. The prospective study material was composed of cDNA or gDNA derived from T cells, B-cell-depleted T cells, or PBMCs. The sample metadata nearly always contained a de-identified subject ID, COVID-19 status, age in years and sex. A freely available public database, intended as a resource for researchers studying the immune response to SARS-CoV-2, is where the repertoires were released. Deeply sampled blood TCRbeta repertoires from subjects exposed to, actively infected with, or recovered from COVID-19 were included in the dataset. The samples were drawn from the first 160 participants of the ongoing ImmuneRACE study and from 1,254 subjects provided by 6 global collaborators. Beyond this particular receptor, the publication reports: The amount of clinical and demographic metadata varied by source and participant and was provided uncurated.

From the cysteine up to the phenylalanine, the CDR3 has a length of 13 residues. Only the CDR3 part of the read is kept: 39 bases, read in frame from the first base. Sequences SGHTA (CDR1) and FQGTGA (CDR2) are obtained from the germline V gene. Relative to germline, V is 0 bases shorter and J is 2 bases shorter, with 3 bases between their ends. Whole blood was collected in K2EDTA tubes by collaborating institutions according to the institutions' own protocols. For TCRbeta analysis, collaborators shipped samples in one of three forms: frozen whole blood, isolated PBMCs, or DNA extracted from either of those sample types. TCRbeta CDR3 regions were amplified from genomic DNA by means of the immunoSEQ Assay, a bias-controlled multiplex PCR. The study's own analysis went as follows. Within the assay, amplification of reference gene primers was used to estimate how many nucleated cells each sample contained. Sequence reads were collapsed and filtered to measure the absolute abundance of every unique TCRbeta CDR3 rearrangement. Productive Simpson clonality was computed per sample as the square root of Simpson's diversity index over productive rearrangements. TCRdb took this table from immuneACCESS and kept in-frame rearrangements with V and J called. Such tables lack part of the clones; where checked against another copy, unresolved V genes explain under half of the gap, and the rest is unexplained. V, J and clone size derive from that table, while D and trimming were established from the DNA sequence. Recorded for this sample are approximately 70,000 clones; around 85% of them occurred a single time. The ten largest account for approximately 35% of the sample.

Comments on this clone: The antigen it recognizes is unknown. No clone much larger than this one lies a single base away; base qualities are absent.

The sequenced sample was peripheral blood. This TCR was recovered from a woman aged 80 or older with active or convalescent COVID-19. In this chain, TRBV7-3 is recombined with TRBJ2-3, with the D gene not clear enough to name. The DNA is as follows: TGTGCCAGCAGCTTAACCTACACAGATACGCAGTATTTT. This gives the protein CASSLTYTDTQYF.